This section outlines one T cell receptor beta chain sequence together with its context. A junction boundary mismatches the germline segment, possibly from a read error. Authors' analysis steps: Researchers report that nucleated cell counts were estimated from reference gene primer amplification. Sequencing used immunoSEQ multiplex PCR; TCRdb keeps in-frame clones, though not all of them. That table is the source of V, J and clone size, and D and trimming were worked out from the DNA. Here the sample spans 250,000 or so clones, 80% to 90% being singletons. This CDR3 has 11 residues. This sample was taken from a study of blood T cell repertoires in COVID-19. Overall study: Collection of acute and convalescent COVID-19 samples took place in the United States, Italy and Spain. Sources were T cells, B-cell-depleted T cells, or PBMCs; the material itself was cDNA or gDNA.

The Seattle patients, enrolled during active infection, were followed longitudinally. This receptor was obtained from a man younger than 40 with COVID-19, enrolled during active disease. This chain uses TRBV12-3 or TRBV12-4 with TRBJ2-7; a weak D match, TRBD1 (6 bases). The sample comprised peripheral blood. CDR3: CASSSGDIQHF. The CDR3 nucleotides read TGTGCCAGCAGTTCAGGGGACATCCAACACTTC.